The sequence of this TCR beta chain was determined in a study of T cells after yellow fever vaccination. General observations from the study: A large majority of primary-vaccination clones showed up again after the booster (96% CD4, about 90% CD8).

TCRdb reprocessed the 5' RACE reads with MiXCR, giving one entry per CDR3 protein. The data show about 340,000 distinct CDR3 sequences, approximately 4.2% seen once. In germline, CDR1 is SGHTA, CDR2 FQGNSA. The CDR3 loop spans 12 amino acids. The V end was cut by 6 bases, the J end by 4 bases, with 8 bases between. At least ten counts were recorded for this clonotype. Its antigen is as yet unknown. Source: PBMCs, taken 5 days after the yellow fever booster vaccination. V and J are TRBV7-2 and TRBJ2-3; D gene unclear. This clonotype originated in a man aged 18 to 30 who received the YFV17D yellow fever vaccine. This chain's CDR3 is CASRLQSDTQYF. The CDR3 nucleotides read TGTGCCAGCAGGTTACAATCAGATACGCAGTATTTT.